The sequence of this TCR beta chain was determined in a study of Ad26.COV2.S vaccination and SARS-CoV-2 variants. TCRdb keeps only in-frame clones here, not all; method: immunoSEQ multiplex PCR. This table has roughly 450,000 clones, around 90% appearing once. Treatment specified: roughly 18 received Ad26.COV2.S at low or high dose, single or two shots; about 5 received placebo; per-sample allocation not given. Day 63 after the first vaccine or placebo injection was the time point for sampling. The CDR3 totals 13 residues. V shed 1 base and J shed 6 bases, with 10 bases lying between them. In germline, CDR1 is SEHNR, CDR2 FQNEAQ (reference sequence).

The origin of this receptor is a person aged 18 to 65 who received the Ad26.COV2.S COVID-19 vaccine or a placebo. The sequencing here drew on peripheral blood, taken in a trial of Ad26.COV2.S vaccine versus placebo. The rearrangement joins TRBV7-9 to TRBJ2-7; D gene unclear. DNA of the CDR3: TGTGCCAGCAGCTTAGTCGTTGATGGCGAGCAGTACTTC. It codes for CASSLVVDGEQYF.